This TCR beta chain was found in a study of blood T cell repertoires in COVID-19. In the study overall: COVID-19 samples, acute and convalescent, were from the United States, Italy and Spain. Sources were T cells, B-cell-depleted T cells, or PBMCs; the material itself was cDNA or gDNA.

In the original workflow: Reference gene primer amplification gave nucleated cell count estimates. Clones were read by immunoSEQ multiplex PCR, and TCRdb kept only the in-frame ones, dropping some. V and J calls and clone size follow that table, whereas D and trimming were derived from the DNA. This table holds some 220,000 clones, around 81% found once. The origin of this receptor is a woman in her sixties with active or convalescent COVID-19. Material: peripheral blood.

CDR3 DNA: TGCGCCAGCAGCTGGGTGTCAGGGGAGACCCAGTACTTC. Translation gives CASSWVSGETQYF. J is TRBJ2-5 and V is TRBV5-1; D might be TRBD1 (5 bases). Looked up from germline, CDR1 is SGHRS and CDR2 is YFSETQ. The V end lost 3 bases, the J end lost 5 bases, and 11 bases lay between the germline ends. CDR3 size: 13 residues.